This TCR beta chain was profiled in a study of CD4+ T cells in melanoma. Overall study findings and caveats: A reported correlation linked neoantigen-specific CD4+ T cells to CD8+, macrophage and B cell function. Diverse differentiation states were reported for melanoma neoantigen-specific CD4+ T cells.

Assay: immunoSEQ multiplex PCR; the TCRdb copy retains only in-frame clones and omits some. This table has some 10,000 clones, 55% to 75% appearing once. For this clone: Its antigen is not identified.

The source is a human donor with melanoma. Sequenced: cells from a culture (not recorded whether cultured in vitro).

The CDR3 reads CAISEQGLGSGNTIYF. In nucleotides, the CDR3 is TGTGCCATCAGCGAACAGGGGTTAGGCTCTGGAAACACCATATATTTT. The V call is TRBV10-3, the J call TRBJ1-3; 7 bases are a match to TRBD1. With V trimmed by 6 bases and J by 0 bases, 8 bases remained unmatched. The CDR3 is 16 residues long. CDR1 is ENHRY and CDR2 is SYGVKD in the germline V gene.